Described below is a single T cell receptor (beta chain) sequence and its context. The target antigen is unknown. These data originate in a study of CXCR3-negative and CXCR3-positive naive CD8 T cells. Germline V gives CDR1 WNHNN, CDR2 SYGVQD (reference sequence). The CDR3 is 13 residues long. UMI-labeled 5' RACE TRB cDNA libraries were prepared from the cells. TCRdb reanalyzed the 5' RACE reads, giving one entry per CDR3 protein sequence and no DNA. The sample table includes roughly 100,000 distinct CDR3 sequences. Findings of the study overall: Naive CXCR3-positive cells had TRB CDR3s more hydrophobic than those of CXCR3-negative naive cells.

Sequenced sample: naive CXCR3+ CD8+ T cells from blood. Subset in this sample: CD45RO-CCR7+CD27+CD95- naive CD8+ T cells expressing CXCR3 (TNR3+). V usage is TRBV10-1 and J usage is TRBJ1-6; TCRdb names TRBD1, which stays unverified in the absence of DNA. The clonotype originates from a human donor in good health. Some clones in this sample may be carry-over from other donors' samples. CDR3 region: CASSERTDSPLHF.